This T cell receptor beta chain was observed in a study of T cells in Graves' hyperthyroidism and ophthalmopathy. This CDR3 contains 14 residues. Deletions cut 6 bases from V and 3 bases from J, with 16 bases between. Germline lookup yields CDR1 SGHRS and CDR2 YFSETQ. The source material, RNA transcripts, was used to amplify TCR beta CDR3 regions. TCR CDR3 regions were first amplified by RT-PCR with HTBI primers. TCRdb reprocessed the multiplex PCR reads via MiXCR and lists one record per CDR3 protein. This table has hundreds of thousands of distinct CDR3 sequences, roughly 16% appearing once. The genes are TRBV5-1 and TRBJ2-7, with D maybe TRBD1 (6 bases). This sequence originates from a woman in her thirties or forties with Graves' ophthalmopathy. Sequencing was performed on blood. This CDR3 is CASTSGTFGYEQYF. The CDR3 coding sequence is TGCGCCAGCACCTCCGGGACATTTGGCTACGAGCAGTACTTC.